The 6 T cell receptor beta chains listed next were all sequenced from one sample in a study of breast tumors, draining lymph nodes, adjacent tissues. TCRdb independently ran MiXCR on the multiplex PCR reads; one entry per CDR3 protein. The sample carries over 130,000 distinct CDR3 sequences, about 30% recorded once. Breast cancer patients provided tissue from their axillary draining lymph nodes. The sequenced sample was axillary lymph node tissue. The receptors come from a female donor with breast cancer. Some clones in this sample may be carry-over from other donors' samples.

This clonotype occurred many times. This chain uses TRBV6-1 with TRBJ1-3, with D possibly matching TRBD1 (6 bases). The germline CDR1 and CDR2 sequences are MNHNS and SASEGT. This CDR3 comprises 15 residues. V dropped 6 bases and J dropped 2 bases, with 14 bases sitting between them. DNA for the CDR3: TGTGCCAGCAGCATGACAGGTCCCGCTGGAAACACCATATATTTT. This codes for CASSMTGPAGNTIYF.

The rearrangement uses TRBV5-5 and TRBJ2-2, with D tentatively TRBD1 (5 bases). Germline V gene lookup returns CDR1 SGHKS and CDR2 YYEKEE (reference sequence). Trimming removed 0 bases from V and 3 bases from J, with 15 bases in between. There are 17 residues in the CDR3. CDR3 amino acids: CASSLAPTRGHTGELFF. In DNA, the CDR3 is TGTGCCAGCAGCTTGGCCCCTACAAGGGGCCACACCGGGGAGCTGTTTTTT.

The rearrangement links TRBV6-1 to TRBJ1-4; TRBD1 aligns across 10 bases. Germline lookup yields CDR1 MNHNS and CDR2 SASEGT. Losses at the gene ends were 4 bases for V and 4 bases for J; bases not matched to a gene: 9. The CDR3 is 17 amino acids. The DNA for the CDR3 is TGTGCCAGCAGTGGGGCTAGCGGGACAGGGGATAATGAAAAACTGTTTTTT. Translating gives CASSGASGTGDNEKLFF.

To note about this clonotype: This may stem from a read error, because a much larger clone lies one nucleotide away. The gene calls are TRBV6-1 and TRBJ2-2, with D perhaps matching TRBD1 or TRBD2 (5 bases each). The CDR3 length is 16 residues. CDR1 MNHNS and CDR2 SASEGT come from the germline V gene. The CDR3 DNA sequence: TGTGCCAACCGGGACGAATGGGAAGGTATCACCCGGGAGCTGTTTTTT. It specifies CANRDEWEGITRELFF.

This clonotype was seen many times. This chain connects TRBV9 to TRBJ1-6; D gene ambiguous. Between the trimmed V and J ends, which lost 0 bases and 7 bases, there was a span of 11 bases. Per the germline V gene, CDR1 is SGDLS and CDR2 is YYNGEE. The CDR3 covers 15 residues. Here the CDR3 reads CASSVDGIGNSPLHF. The CDR3 DNA reads as TGTGCCAGCAGCGTAGACGGAATAGGGAATTCACCCCTCCACTTT.

This clonotype was counted ten times or more. This sequence may be a read error, since a much larger clone differs from it by one base. The chain links TRBV15 to TRBJ1-3; 9 bases are shared with TRBD1. Per germline, CDR1 LNHNV and CDR2 YYDKDF (reference sequence). This CDR3 is 15 amino acids long. CDR3 sequence (DNA): TGTGCCACTAATCCGGGACAGGGCTTTGGAAGCACCATATATTTT. This sequence encodes CATNPGQGFGSTIYF. The whole variable domain, filled in from reference TRBV15 and TRBJ1-3, reads DAMVIQNPRYQVTQFGKPVTLSCSQTLNHNVMYWYQQKSSQAPKLLFHYYDKDFNNEADTPDNFQSRRPNTSFCFLDIRSPGLGDTAMYLCATNPGQGFGSTIYFGEGSWLTVV.